This TCR beta chain was identified in a study of beta chain features in type 1 diabetes. About the study: Similarity in age, gender and cell yields was seen between patients and healthy donors. Study-wide results and caveats: cDNA sequencing could over-represent cells with high TCR expression. There was a moderate but significant shortening of TCRB CDR3s in all four CD4+ subsets of Type 1 diabetes patients.

cDNA synthesis used the whole RNA isolate, giving expressed TCRB sequences. Reads from naive, central memory and regulatory T cell samples averaged about 3.9 million. Libraries were prepared by immunoSEQ multiplex PCR; TCRdb keeps only in-frame clonotypes and omits some of them. Of about 370,000 clones listed, over 8.5% were seen once; the top ten hold about 0.64%. Note on this clone: Its target is unknown.

Source material: central memory CD4+ T cells from blood. The sequence derives from a man in his thirties or forties with type 1 diabetes.

In DNA form, the CDR3 reads TGTGCCAGCAGCCGTTCTAGCGAAACAGATACGCAGTATTTT. It yields the protein CASSRSSETDTQYF. The chain uses TRBV6-5 and TRBJ2-3, with a possible D match to TRBD2 (6 bases). V shed 6 bases and J shed 3 bases, with 13 bases lying between them. Germline V gives CDR1 MNHEY, CDR2 SVGAGI. This CDR3 has 14 amino acids.